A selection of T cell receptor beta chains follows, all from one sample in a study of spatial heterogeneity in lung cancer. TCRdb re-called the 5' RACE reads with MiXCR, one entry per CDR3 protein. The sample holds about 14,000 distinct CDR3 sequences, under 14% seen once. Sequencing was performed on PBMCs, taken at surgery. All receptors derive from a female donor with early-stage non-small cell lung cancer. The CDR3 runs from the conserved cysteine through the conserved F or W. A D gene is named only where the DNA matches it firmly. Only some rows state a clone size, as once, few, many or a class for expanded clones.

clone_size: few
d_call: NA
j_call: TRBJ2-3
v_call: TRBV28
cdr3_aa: CASSFLSGTDTQYF
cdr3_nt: TGTGCCAGCAGTTTCCTATCGGGGACAGATACGCAGTATTTT

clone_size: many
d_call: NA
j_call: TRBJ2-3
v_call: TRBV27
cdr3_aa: CASSLSSTDTQYF
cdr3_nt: TGTGCCAGCAGTTTATCGAGCACAGATACGCAGTATTTT

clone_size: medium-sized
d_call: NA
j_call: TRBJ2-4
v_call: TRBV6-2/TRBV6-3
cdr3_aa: CASSYPPNSALAKNIQYF
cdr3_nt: TGTGCCAGCAGTTACCCACCTAATTCTGCGCTAGCCAAAAACATTCAGTACTTC

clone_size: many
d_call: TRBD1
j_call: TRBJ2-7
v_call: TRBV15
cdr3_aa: CATSRAGQGAYEQYF
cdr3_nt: TGTGCCACCAGCAGAGCGGGACAGGGGGCATACGAGCAGTACTTC

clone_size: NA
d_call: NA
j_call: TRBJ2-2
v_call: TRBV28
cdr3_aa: CASSFSRHGNTGELFF
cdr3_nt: TGTGCCAGCAGTTTTAGTCGGCACGGGAACACCGGGGAGCTGTTTTTT

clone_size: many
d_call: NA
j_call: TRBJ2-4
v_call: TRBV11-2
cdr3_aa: CASGMMGTKNIQYF
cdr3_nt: TGTGCCAGCGGGATGATGGGAACCAAAAACATTCAGTACTTC

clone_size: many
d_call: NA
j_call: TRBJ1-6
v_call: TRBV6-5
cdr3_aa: CASSYSLGSYNSPLHF
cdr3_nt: TGTGCCAGCAGTTACTCGCTGGGGTCCTATAATTCACCCCTCCACTTT

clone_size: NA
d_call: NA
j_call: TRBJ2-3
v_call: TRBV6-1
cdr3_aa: CASTILVGTDTQYF
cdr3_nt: TGTGCCAGCACGATCCTGGTGGGGACAGATACGCAGTATTTT

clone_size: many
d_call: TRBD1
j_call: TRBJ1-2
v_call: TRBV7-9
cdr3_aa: CASSLGTGGIWGYTF
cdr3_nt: TGTGCCAGCAGCTTAGGCACAGGGGGTATATGGGGCTACACCTTC

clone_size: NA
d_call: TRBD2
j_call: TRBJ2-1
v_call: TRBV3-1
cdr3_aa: CASSLGLVKFF
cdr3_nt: TGTGCCAGCAGCCTAGGACTAGTGAAGTTCTTC

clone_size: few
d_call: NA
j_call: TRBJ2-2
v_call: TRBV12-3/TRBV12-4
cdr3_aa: CATTQGGELFF
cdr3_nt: TGTGCCACCACACAGGGCGGGGAGCTGTTTTTT

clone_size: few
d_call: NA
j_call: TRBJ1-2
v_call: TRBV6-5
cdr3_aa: CASSYWGSGYTF
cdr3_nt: TGTGCCAGCAGTTATTGGGGTTCTGGCTACACCTTC

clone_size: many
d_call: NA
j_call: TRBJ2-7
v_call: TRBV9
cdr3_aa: CASSVGGGGFEQYF
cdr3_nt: TGTGCCAGCAGCGTAGGAGGGGGAGGATTCGAGCAGTACTTC